Following are 22 T cell receptor beta chains from one sample sequenced in a study of T cell repertoires in cytomegalovirus infection. Using its own MiXCR run on the reads, TCRdb lists one record per CDR3 protein. The sample consists of approximately 500,000 distinct CDR3 sequences, 16% of them appearing once. Sequenced material: CD8+ T cells from PBMCs. The origin of the receptors is a human donor in good health (CMV status not recorded). Some clones in this sample may be carry-over from other donors' samples.

V usage is TRBV20-1 and J usage is TRBJ2-5; 8 bases align to TRBD2. The CDR3 length is 15 residues. Germline CDR1 and CDR2: DFQATT and SNEGSKA (reference sequence). V shed 0 bases and J 5 bases; nucleotides not matched to a gene: 8. The CDR3 region is CSARDPGTRRETQYF. The DNA of the CDR3 is TGCAGTGCTAGAGACCCAGGGACTAGACGGGAGACCCAGTACTTC.

The chain has TRBV9 and TRBJ2-5; TRBD2 is a possible D gene (7 bases). Germline lookup yields CDR1 SGDLS and CDR2 YYNGEE. V was cut by 3 bases and J by 1 base, with 13 bases left in between. This CDR3 has 15 amino acids. The CDR3 loop reads CASSDRGAPQETQYF. CDR3 coding DNA: TGTGCCAGCAGCGACCGGGGGGCCCCCCAAGAGACCCAGTACTTC.

This clonotype was seen at least ten times. The chain is built from TRBV7-8 and TRBJ2-7; 8 positions agree with TRBD1. The CDR3 is 16 residues long. The V gene end was trimmed by 5 bases and the J gene end by 2 bases; junction bases not matched to a gene: 11. Germline V lookup: CDR1 SGHVS, CDR2 FQNEAQ. CDR3 loop: CASSGHRGSQAYEQYF. The DNA of the CDR3 is TGTGCCAGCAGCGGACACAGGGGGAGTCAGGCCTACGAGCAGTACTTC. The whole variable domain, remainder taken from reference TRBV7-8 and TRBJ2-7, is GAGVSQSPRYKVAKRGQDVALRCDPISGHVSLFWYQQALGQGPEFLTYFQNEAQLDKSGLPSDRFFAERPEGSVSTLKIQRTQQEDSAVYLCASSGHRGSQAYEQYFGPGTRLTVT.

This clonotype was found a few times. The gene calls are TRBV4-2 and TRBJ1-5, with D unresolved. The CDR3 length is 14 residues. Looked up from germline, CDR1 is LGHNA and CDR2 is YNFKEQ. V lost 4 bases to trimming and J lost 5 bases, with 12 bases between them. The CDR3 reads CASSLYGADQPQHF. As DNA, the CDR3 is TGTGCCAGCAGCCTATACGGAGCGGATCAGCCCCAGCATTTT.

This clonotype has only a few counts. This chain joins TRBV20-1 and TRBJ2-1; 10 positions agree with TRBD2. The CDR3 length is 16 residues. Germline V gene lookup returns CDR1 DFQATT and CDR2 SNEGSKA (reference sequence). The ends lost 3 bases at V and 0 bases at J; junction bases unmatched: 5. The CDR3 loop reads CSARLSSGSSYNEQFF. The CDR3 DNA sequence: TGCAGTGCTAGGCTCTCTAGCGGGAGCTCCTACAATGAGCAGTTCTTC.

Ten or more counts support this clonotype. This chain joins TRBV4-2 and TRBJ2-2; 8 bases are a match to TRBD2. Germline loops: CDR1 LGHNA, CDR2 YNFKEQ. This CDR3 has 16 residues. Germline trimming cut 0 bases from V and 4 bases from J; bases unmatched to any gene: 4. The CDR3 nucleotides read TGTGCCAGCAGCCAAGATATGGGACTAGTCACCGGGGAGCTGTTTTTT. Residues: CASSQDMGLVTGELFF.

This clonotype was observed a few times. The chain recombines TRBV28 with TRBJ2-7; D uncertain. Germline assignment: CDR1 MDHEN and CDR2 SYDVKM. CDR3 size: 12 residues. V lost 5 bases and J lost 3, with 8 bases in between. CDR3: CASSLQFYEQYF. CDR3 DNA sequence: TGTGCCAGCAGTCTGCAGTTCTACGAGCAGTACTTC.

J is TRBJ1-5 and V is TRBV19, with D hard to call. CDR3 length: 18 amino acids. Trimming cost V 4 bases and J 4 bases, with 23 bases left between them. Germline CDR1 and CDR2: LNHDA and SQIVND (reference sequence). CDR3 loop: CASSTSGVTVNGNQPQHF. For the CDR3, the DNA is TGTGCCAGTAGTACCTCCGGGGTTACAGTAAATGGTAATCAGCCCCAGCATTTT. The whole variable domain, remainder taken from reference TRBV19 and TRBJ1-5, is DGGITQSPKYLFRKEGQNVTLSCEQNLNHDAMYWYRQDPGQGLRLIYYSQIVNDFQKGDIAEGYSVSREKKESFPLTVTSAQKNPTAFYLCASSTSGVTVNGNQPQHFGDGTRLSIL.

This clonotype was seen a handful of times. The chain combines TRBV29-1 with TRBJ2-1, with 13 bases aligning to TRBD2. This CDR3 is 14 amino acids long. V was clipped by 6 bases and J by 6 bases; unmatched bases: 5. CDR1 is SQVTM, CDR2 ANQGSEA, per germline. The CDR3 DNA follows: TGCAGCGTCCGGACTAGCGGGAGTGGCAATGAGCAGTTCTTC. This translates into CSVRTSGSGNEQFF.

J is TRBJ1-1 and V is TRBV5-6; no definite D call. The CDR3 is 15 residues long. V dropped 0 bases and J dropped 1 base, with 10 bases sitting between them. Germline CDR1 reads SGHDT; CDR2 reads YYEEEE. CDR3 loop: CASSLEWGWNTEAFF. CDR3 nucleotides: TGTGCCAGCAGCTTGGAATGGGGATGGAACACTGAAGCTTTCTTT.

This clonotype has more than one count but fewer than ten. The chain links TRBV12-5 to TRBJ2-1; a weak D match, TRBD1 (6 bases). Germline V lookup: CDR1 LGHNT, CDR2 FRNRAP. V dropped 4 bases and J dropped 3 bases, with 13 bases sitting between them. CDR3 size: 15 residues. CDR3 bases: TGTGCTAGTGGTTCCGGACAGCTCCTCTACAATGAGCAGTTCTTC. Encoded protein: CASGSGQLLYNEQFF.

This clonotype has more than one count but fewer than ten. The chain recombines TRBV7-9 with TRBJ2-3, with 7 bases lining up with TRBD1. The J segment lost 4 bases and the V segment lost 5 bases, leaving 9 bases of the junction unmatched. The length of the CDR3 is 15 residues. Per the germline V gene, CDR1 is SEHNR and CDR2 is FQNEAQ (reference sequence). Written as DNA, the CDR3 is TGTGCCAGCAGCCCCAGGGACAGTTTGGCAGATACGCAGTATTTT. As protein: CASSPRDSLADTQYF.

This clonotype was seen ten or more times. This sequence joins TRBV12-3 or TRBV12-4 and TRBJ2-3; the D call may be TRBD1 or TRBD2 (5 bases each). V was clipped by 6 bases and J by 1 base, with 26 bases between them. The CDR3 sequence is 19 residues long. The CDR3 bases are TGTGCCAGCAGCCCACGGGTCGGGGCAACCGTCTTTGGCACAGATACGCAGTATTTT. Translated, it gives CASSPRVGATVFGTDTQYF.

This clonotype has ten or more counts. The gene calls are TRBV24-1 and TRBJ1-5, with 9 bases that match TRBD1. The CDR3 consists of 17 residues. CDR1 is KGHDR, CDR2 SFDVKD, per germline. V was pared by 8 bases and J by 7 bases, with 17 bases of the junction left unmatched. The CDR3 loop reads CATIGQGTSGQRQPQHF. In nucleotides, the CDR3 is TGTGCCACCATCGGACAGGGGACTTCGGGCCAACGGCAGCCCCAGCATTTT.

The chain recombines TRBV3-1 with TRBJ1-1; 7 bases line up with TRBD1. This CDR3 comprises 16 residues. The germline V gene encodes CDR1 LGHDT and CDR2 YNNKEL (reference sequence). The V gene end was trimmed by 3 bases and the J gene end by 0 bases; junction bases not matched to a gene: 7. CDR3 in DNA: TGTGCCAGCAGCCATAGCCCTGGGACAGTGAACACTGAAGCTTTCTTT. Encoded protein: CASSHSPGTVNTEAFF.

This clonotype was seen repeatedly, ten times or more. The V gene is TRBV7-9, the J gene TRBJ2-3; 9 bases align to TRBD2. Germline assignment: CDR1 SEHNR and CDR2 FQNEAQ (reference sequence). V shed 4 bases and J 0 bases; nucleotides not matched to a gene: 17. This CDR3 has 20 residues. This CDR3 is CASSSPAGGLSLDSTDTQYF. Written as DNA, the CDR3 is TGTGCCAGCAGCTCCCCGGCGGGGGGGCTGTCCCTTGACAGCACAGATACGCAGTATTTT.

In its sample, this clonotype was seen many times. CDR3 sequence reads: CASSPVIAGNNEQFF. The CDR3 DNA reads as TGTGCCAGCAGCCCAGTAATAGCGGGAAACAATGAGCAGTTCTTC. This chain links TRBV7-8 with TRBJ2-1; 8 bases align to TRBD2. The J segment lost 5 bases and the V segment lost 5 bases, leaving 8 bases of the junction unmatched. The CDR3 covers 15 residues. Germline CDR1 reads SGHVS; CDR2 reads FQNEAQ.

This clonotype has a handful of counts. The chain is built from TRBV2 and TRBJ2-1, with D uncertain. The V gene lost 7 bases and the J gene lost 0 bases, with 10 bases spanning the gap. The germline gives CDR1 SNHLY, CDR2 FYNNEI. This CDR3 has 14 amino acids. CDR3 amino acids: CASTTDHSYNEQFF. The DNA for the CDR3 is TGTGCCAGCACGACCGACCACTCCTACAATGAGCAGTTCTTC.

This clonotype came up a few times. The CDR3 here is CASSFSFRASLSYEQYF. The CDR3 DNA reads as TGTGCCAGCAGTTTTAGCTTCAGGGCTTCACTCTCCTACGAGCAGTACTTC. The genes are TRBV28 and TRBJ2-7, with D possibly matching TRBD1 (5 bases). Germline V gene lookup returns CDR1 MDHEN and CDR2 SYDVKM. Trimming removed 3 bases from V and 0 bases from J, with 18 bases in between. The CDR3 has 17 amino acids.

About this clonotype itself: A junction boundary mismatches the germline segment, possibly from a read error. This chain connects TRBV7-3 to TRBJ2-7; TRBD1 matches 10 bases. The CDR3 consists of 15 residues. From germline, CDR1 is SGHTA and CDR2 FQGTGA. The CDR3 spells CATSSRDRGSYEQYF. The CDR3 nucleotides are TGTGCCACCAGCTCCCGGGACAGGGGCTCCTACGAGCAGTACTTC.

The table lists this clonotype with many counts. The rearrangement joins TRBV28 to TRBJ1-1; D remains ambiguous. The CDR3 totals 14 residues. Germline V gene data show CDR1 as MDHEN and CDR2 as SYDVKM. V was pared by 5 bases and J by 0 bases, with 10 bases between. CDR3 DNA sequence: TGTGCCAGCAGTAAACAGAGTATGAACACTGAAGCTTTCTTT. Protein product: CASSKQSMNTEAFF.

This clonotype was observed a handful of times. V gene TRBV20-1 combines with J gene TRBJ2-5; either TRBD1 or TRBD2 may fit D (5 bases each). The CDR3 totals 14 residues. V dropped 4 bases and J dropped 0 bases, with 12 bases sitting between them. The germline gives CDR1 DFQATT, CDR2 SNEGSKA (reference sequence). CDR3 sequence: CSAKRDPYQETQYF. Written as DNA, the CDR3 is TGCAGTGCTAAAAGGGACCCGTACCAAGAGACCCAGTACTTC.